A selection of T cell receptor beta chains follows, all from one sample in a study of T cell responses to AZD1222 COVID-19 vaccine. The assay was immunoSEQ multiplex PCR, and TCRdb's table has in-frame clones only and misses some. The data contain approximately 150,000 clones, approximately 90% of them singletons. The specimen was peripheral blood, collected on day 0 of AZD1222 vaccination. All receptors come from an adult in good health. CDR3s include the opening cysteine and the closing phenylalanine or tryptophan. D genes are given only for firm matches.

j_gene,d_gene,v_gene,CDR3aa,CDR3nt
TRBJ2-2,NA,TRBV14,CASSRPGASTGELFF,TGTGCCAGCAGCCGACCCGGGGCCAGCACCGGGGAGCTGTTTTTT
TRBJ1-2,TRBD1,TRBV6-5,CASSYSRQGAVGYTF,TGTGCCAGCAGTTACTCGCGACAGGGGGCGGTAGGCTACACCTTC
TRBJ2-4,NA,TRBV29-1,CSVGQGLSHAIQYF,TGCAGCGTTGGGCAGGGCCTCTCCCACGCCATTCAGTACTTC
TRBJ2-2,NA,TRBV12-5,CASGPSQGGVAGELFF,TGTGCTAGTGGTCCCTCCCAGGGGGGTGTGGCCGGGGAGCTGTTTTTT
TRBJ2-2,NA,TRBV27,CASSLRSLGGPGELFF,TGTGCCAGCAGTTTGCGTTCTCTCGGGGGACCCGGGGAGCTGTTTTTT
TRBJ2-6,NA,TRBV15,CATSSRQFAGANVLTF,TGTGCCACCAGCAGTAGACAGTTCGCTGGGGCCAACGTCCTGACTTTC
TRBJ2-7,TRBD1,TRBV19,CASSSPGGITYEQYF,TGTGCCAGTAGTTCTCCAGGGGGTATAACCTACGAGCAGTACTTC
TRBJ2-3,TRBD2,TRBV9,CASSPRGSGSRDTQYF,TGTGCCAGCAGCCCCCGGGGTAGCGGGAGTAGGGATACGCAGTATTTT
TRBJ2-6,NA,TRBV7-2,CASSMQGRRANVLTF,TGTGCCAGCAGCATGCAGGGAAGAAGGGCCAACGTCCTGACTTTC
TRBJ2-7,NA,TRBV7-3,CASSTSPLYEQYF,TGTGCCAGCAGCACTAGCCCGCTTTACGAGCAGTACTTC
TRBJ1-2,NA,TRBV7-9,CASSLVVYGYTF,TGTGCCAGCAGCTTAGTTGTGTATGGCTACACCTTC
TRBJ2-1,TRBD2,TRBV9,CASRRGGGAGGSNEQFF,TGTGCCAGCAGACGCGGGGGAGGGGCGGGAGGTAGTAATGAGCAGTTCTTC
TRBJ1-4,NA,TRBV10-2,CASRFQGWRGEKLFF,TGCGCCAGCAGGTTCCAGGGGTGGCGTGGAGAAAAACTGTTTTTT
TRBJ1-4,NA,TRBV7-2,CASSRTGTQFLTNEKLFF,TGTGCCAGCAGCCGTACCGGGACCCAATTTTTAACTAATGAAAAACTGTTTTTT
TRBJ2-1,NA,TRBV28,CASQKPGIDQFF,TGTGCCAGCCAGAAGCCGGGAATCGATCAGTTCTTC
TRBJ2-1,NA,TRBV2,CASSPRGGKLFF,TGTGCCAGCAGCCCCAGGGGGGGGAAACTTTTCTTC
TRBJ1-1,NA,TRBV10-2,CASSRGAADTEAFF,TGCGCCAGCAGTAGAGGGGCAGCGGACACTGAAGCTTTCTTT
TRBJ2-7,TRBD1,TRBV28,CASSLAPGQGRGSYEQYF,TGTGCCAGCAGTTTGGCCCCGGGACAGGGAAGGGGCTCCTACGAGCAGTACTTC
TRBJ1-2,TRBD1,TRBV7-3,CASSSTGGLAGYTF,TGTGCCAGCAGCTCCACAGGGGGACTGGCTGGCTACACCTTC
TRBJ2-2,NA,TRBV6-5,CASSSWDTGELFF,TGTGCCAGCAGTTCCTGGGATACCGGGGAGCTGTTTTTT